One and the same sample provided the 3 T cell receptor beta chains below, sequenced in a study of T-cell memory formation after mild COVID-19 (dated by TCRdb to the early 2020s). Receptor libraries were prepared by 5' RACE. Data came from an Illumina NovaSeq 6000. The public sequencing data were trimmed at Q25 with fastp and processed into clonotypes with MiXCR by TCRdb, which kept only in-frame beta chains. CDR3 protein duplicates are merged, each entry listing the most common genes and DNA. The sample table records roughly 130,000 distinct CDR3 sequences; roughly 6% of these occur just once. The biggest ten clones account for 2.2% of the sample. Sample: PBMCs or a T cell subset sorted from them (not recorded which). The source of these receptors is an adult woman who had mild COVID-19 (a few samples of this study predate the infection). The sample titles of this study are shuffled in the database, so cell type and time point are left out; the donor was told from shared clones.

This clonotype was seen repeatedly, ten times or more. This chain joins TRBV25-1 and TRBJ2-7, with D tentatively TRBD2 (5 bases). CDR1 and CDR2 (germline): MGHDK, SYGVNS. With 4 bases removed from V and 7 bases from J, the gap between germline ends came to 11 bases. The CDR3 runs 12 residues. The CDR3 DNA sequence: TGTGCCAGCAGTGCCCCCGGGGAGGAGCAGTACTTC. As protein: CASSAPGEEQYF.

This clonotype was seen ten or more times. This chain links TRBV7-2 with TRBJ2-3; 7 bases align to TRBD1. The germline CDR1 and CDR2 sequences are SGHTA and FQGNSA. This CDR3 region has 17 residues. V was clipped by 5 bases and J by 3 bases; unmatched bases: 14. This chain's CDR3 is CASSAIGRQGRTDTQYF. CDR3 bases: TGTGCCAGCAGCGCAATAGGTCGACAGGGTAGGACAGATACGCAGTATTTT.

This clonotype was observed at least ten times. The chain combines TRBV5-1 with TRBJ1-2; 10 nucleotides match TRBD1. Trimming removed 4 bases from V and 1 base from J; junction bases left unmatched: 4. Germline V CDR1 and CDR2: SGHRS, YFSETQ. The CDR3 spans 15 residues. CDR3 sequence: CASSVRDRGNYGYTF. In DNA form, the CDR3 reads TGCGCCAGCAGCGTCCGGGACAGGGGTAACTATGGCTACACCTTC.